Presented here are 6 T cell receptor beta chains from one specimen sequenced in a study of T cell changes during pregnancy in multiple sclerosis. TCRdb keeps only in-frame clones here, not all; method: immunoSEQ multiplex PCR. The data contain some 40,000 clones, 85% to 95% of them seen just once; the ten biggest clones take up around 8.3%. This material consisted of CD8+ T cells from peripheral blood mononuclear cells, taken in the third trimester of pregnancy. These receptors came from a female donor with multiple sclerosis, enrolled in a pregnancy study.

The CDR3 loop is CASEGGALTYTF. DNA for the CDR3: TGTGCCAGCGAGGGGGGGGCTCTCACGTACACCTTC. The chain uses TRBV6-1 and TRBJ1-2, with a tentative D call TRBD1 (6 bases). The CDR3 runs 12 residues. V was shortened by 8 bases and J by 11 bases, with 18 bases between the two germline ends. Germline V gene lookup returns CDR1 MNHNS and CDR2 SASEGT.

The chain links TRBV10-2 to TRBJ2-5, with D possibly matching TRBD2 (6 bases). The V end was cut by 4 bases, the J end by 9 bases, with 15 bases between. Germline CDR1 and CDR2: WSHSY and SAAADI. The CDR3 has 13 residues. DNA of the CDR3: TGCGCCAGCAGTGCGGGGGTCCGGGAGCCCCAGTACTTC. Translation gives CASSAGVREPQYF.

The CDR3 DNA follows: TGCGCCAGCGAAGGGGGGGACACTGAAGCTTTCTTT. It translates to CASEGGDTEAFF. The chain employs TRBV5-1 and TRBJ1-1, with D perhaps matching TRBD1 (6 bases). The V end was cut by 7 bases, the J end by 3 bases, with 10 bases between. Per the germline V gene, CDR1 is SGHRS and CDR2 is YFSETQ. The CDR3 is made up of 12 amino acids.

CDR3 DNA sequence: TGTGCCAGCAGTGACGGACAGGGGGCGTATGGCTACACCTTC. Amino acids: CASSDGQGAYGYTF. The genes are TRBV6-5 and TRBJ1-2; TRBD1 matches 11 bases. There are 14 residues in the CDR3. V lost 5 bases and J lost 5; bases outside the gene matches: 4. Germline values: CDR1 MNHEY, CDR2 SVGAGI.

In DNA, the CDR3 is TGTGCCAGCAGCTCGACCCCGGGCGAGCAGTACTTC. Protein: CASSSTPGEQYF. This sequence joins TRBV5-6 and TRBJ2-7; D not certain. V lost 3 bases and J 6 bases, leaving 10 bases between the germline ends. Germline V gene data show CDR1 as SGHDT and CDR2 as YYEEEE. CDR3 length equals 12 residues.

A word on this clone: The identical CDR3 is also encoded by other nucleotide sequences in the sample. This rearrangement joins TRBV6-5 to TRBJ2-4, with a tentative D call TRBD2 (6 bases). Trimming stripped 4 bases from V and 7 bases from J, with 17 bases between. The CDR3 has 15 residues. The germline gives CDR1 MNHEY, CDR2 SVGAGI. The CDR3 DNA is TGTGCCAGCAGTTCAGATAGGGAGGTGGATAACATTCAGTACTTC. It translates to CASSSDREVDNIQYF.